This is a list of T cell receptor beta chains from one sample in a study of blood T cell repertoires in COVID-19. Repertoires were generated with immunoSEQ multiplex PCR, while TCRdb's copy carries only in-frame clones and drops some. The repertoire holds 330,000 or so clones, with about 90% as singletons. The material sequenced was PBMCs or T cells enriched from blood (not recorded which). The receptors were sampled from a young woman who had recovered from COVID-19. The CDR3 runs from the conserved cysteine through the conserved F or W. Each record gives: clone size, V gene, J gene, D gene, CDR3 protein, CDR3 DNA. D genes are given only for firm matches. The size entry is marked missing in some rows and otherwise reads once, few, many or a size class.

few	TRBV4-1	TRBJ2-2	TRBD2	CASSQIGGGRHTGELFF	TGCGCCAGCAGCCAAATCGGGGGCGGGAGGCACACCGGGGAGCTGTTTTTT
-	TRBV28	TRBJ1-5	TRBD1	CASSRDRPSNQPQHF	TGTGCCAGCAGCCGGGACAGGCCCAGCAATCAGCCCCAGCATTTT
-	TRBV11-2	TRBJ1-1	TRBD1	CASSPGGTEAFF	TGTGCCAGCAGCCCAGGGGGCACTGAAGCTTTCTTT
-	TRBV5-1	TRBJ2-1	TRBD2	CASSLEAGGGNEQFF	TGCGCCAGCAGCTTGGAAGCGGGAGGTGGGAATGAGCAGTTCTTC
once	TRBV7-8	TRBJ2-3	TRBD2	CASSDLAGPLYF	TGTGCCAGCAGCGACTTAGCGGGCCCTTTGTATTTT
-	TRBV2	TRBJ2-7	-	CASSELGPPEQYF	TGTGCCAGCAGTGAATTGGGGCCCCCCGAGCAGTACTTC
-	TRBV27	TRBJ2-1	-	CASSLENEQFF	TGTGCCAGCAGTTTGGAGAATGAGCAGTTCTTC
-	TRBV7-2	TRBJ1-4	TRBD1	CASTKDRGQGKLFF	TGTGCCAGCACCAAGGACAGGGGGCAAGGGAAACTGTTTTTT
few	TRBV9	TRBJ1-2	-	CASSKGSRDTYGDGYTF	TGTGCCAGCAGCAAGGGGTCCCGGGACACCTATGGGGATGGCTACACCTTC
-	TRBV7-2	TRBJ1-5	-	CASSSGTREAQPQHF	TGTGCCAGCAGCTCCGGTACTCGGGAGGCTCAGCCCCAGCATTTT
-	TRBV2	TRBJ1-2	TRBD1	CASSRTGGSGYTF	TGTGCCAGCAGTCGGACAGGGGGCTCTGGCTACACCTTC
-	TRBV4-1	TRBJ2-2	TRBD1	CASSQKFGTGDYSNTGELFF	TGCGCCAGCAGCCAAAAGTTTGGGACAGGGGACTATTCGAACACCGGGGAGCTGTTTTTT
-	TRBV19	TRBJ2-1	-	CASSENSPLNEQFF	TGTGCCAGTTCCGAGAACTCACCTCTCAATGAGCAGTTCTTC
-	TRBV5-6	TRBJ2-7	-	CASSSPGGGYEQYF	TGTGCCAGCAGCTCCCCAGGGGGAGGCTACGAGCAGTACTTC
-	TRBV7-8	TRBJ2-3	-	CASSPDYANTDTQYF	TGTGCCAGCAGTCCCGACTACGCAAACACAGATACGCAGTATTTT
-	TRBV3-1/TRBV3-2	TRBJ2-1	TRBD2	CASSQVFGAGVSNEQFF	TGTGCCAGCAGCCAAGTATTCGGAGCGGGAGTAAGTAATGAGCAGTTCTTC
-	TRBV6-5	TRBJ1-4	-	CASSYSAPVRNEKLFF	TGTGCCAGCAGTTACTCAGCCCCGGTGAGGAATGAAAAACTGTTTTTT
-	TRBV27	TRBJ2-2	-	CASSSGQNTGELFF	TGTGCCAGCAGTTCGGGACAGAACACCGGGGAGCTGTTTTTT
-	TRBV3-1/TRBV3-2	TRBJ1-5	-	CASSQGVLRQPQHF	TGTGCCAGCAGCCAAGGAGTATTGCGGCAGCCCCAGCATTTT
-	TRBV7-8	TRBJ2-3	-	CASSLRGTNTDTQYF	TGTGCCAGCAGCTTAAGGGGGACAAACACAGATACGCAGTATTTT
-	TRBV28	TRBJ2-4	-	CASSLQGIGNIQYF	TGTGCCAGCAGTTTACAGGGGATCGGTAACATTCAGTACTTC
-	TRBV4-2	TRBJ1-2	-	CASSQDKGREEVYGYTF	TGTGCCAGCAGCCAGGATAAAGGGAGGGAAGAGGTATATGGCTACACCTTC
-	TRBV28	TRBJ2-6	-	CASSSTANSGANVLTF	TGTGCCAGCAGTTCGACAGCGAACTCTGGGGCCAACGTCCTGACTTTC
-	TRBV28	TRBJ1-1	TRBD1	CASSPSGQGNTEAFF	TGTGCCAGCAGTCCATCCGGACAGGGCAACACTGAAGCTTTCTTT
few	TRBV27	TRBJ2-1	TRBD2	CASSPHRGAGAYNEQFF	TGTGCCAGCAGTCCCCATCGAGGAGCGGGAGCCTACAATGAGCAGTTCTTC
-	TRBV19	TRBJ2-1	TRBD1	CASSPGGNEQFF	TGTGCCAGTAGTCCAGGGGGCAATGAGCAGTTCTTC
-	TRBV27	TRBJ2-4	TRBD2	CASSLYLAGGEGNIQYF	TGTGCCAGCAGTTTATACCTAGCGGGAGGGGAAGGGAACATTCAGTACTTC
once	TRBV7-8	TRBJ2-5	TRBD1	CASSLATGGETQYF	TGTGCCAGCAGCTTAGCGACAGGGGGCGAGACCCAGTACTTC
-	TRBV27	TRBJ1-1	-	CASSFGQTPNTEAFF	TGTGCCAGCAGTTTCGGACAAACTCCGAACACTGAAGCTTTCTTT
once	TRBV11-2	TRBJ2-7	-	CASSSTFNLHEQYF	TGTGCCAGCAGCTCAACTTTTAATCTCCACGAGCAGTACTTC
-	TRBV10-2	TRBJ2-1	-	CASSDWTEYNEQFF	TGCGCCAGCAGTGATTGGACAGAGTACAATGAGCAGTTCTTC
-	TRBV23-1	TRBJ1-1	-	CASSQRDITEAFF	TGCGCCAGCAGTCAGAGGGACATCACTGAAGCTTTCTTT